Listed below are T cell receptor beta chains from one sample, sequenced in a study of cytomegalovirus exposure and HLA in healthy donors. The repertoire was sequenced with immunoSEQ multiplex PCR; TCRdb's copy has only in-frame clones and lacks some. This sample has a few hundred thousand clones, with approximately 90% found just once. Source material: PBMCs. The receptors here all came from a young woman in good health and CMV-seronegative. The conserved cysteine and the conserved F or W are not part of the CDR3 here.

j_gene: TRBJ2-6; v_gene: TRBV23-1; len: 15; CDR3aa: ASTLGRQGTGANVLT
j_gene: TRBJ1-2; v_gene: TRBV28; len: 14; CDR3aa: ATRGLEVGGLYGYT
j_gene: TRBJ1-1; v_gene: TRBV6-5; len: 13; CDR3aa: ASSYSYGLNTEAF
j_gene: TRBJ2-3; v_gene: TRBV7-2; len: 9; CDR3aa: ASSPADTQY
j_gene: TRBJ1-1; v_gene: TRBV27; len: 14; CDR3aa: ASSLYYRGMNTEAF
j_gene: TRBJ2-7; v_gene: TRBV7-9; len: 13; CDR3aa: ASSARTGDSYEQY
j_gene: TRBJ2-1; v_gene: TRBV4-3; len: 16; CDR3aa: ASSQETSGSGSYNEQF
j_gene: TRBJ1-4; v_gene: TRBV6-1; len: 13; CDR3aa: ASTRLQGDNEKLF
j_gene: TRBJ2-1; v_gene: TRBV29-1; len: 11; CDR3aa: SARGGPENEQF
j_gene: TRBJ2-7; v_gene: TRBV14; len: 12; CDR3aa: ASSQRDYDREQY
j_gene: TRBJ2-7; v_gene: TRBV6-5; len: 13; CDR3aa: ASRLGRTSLREQY
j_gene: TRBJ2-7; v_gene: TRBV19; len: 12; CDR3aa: ASAKRVGSYEQY
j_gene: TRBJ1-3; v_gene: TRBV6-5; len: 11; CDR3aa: ASSYGLTDTIY
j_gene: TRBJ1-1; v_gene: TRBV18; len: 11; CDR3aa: ASSPVETAEAF
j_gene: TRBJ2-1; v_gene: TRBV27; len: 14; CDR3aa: ASSFRPGGPGNEQF
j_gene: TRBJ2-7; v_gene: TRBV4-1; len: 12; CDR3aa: ASSSGTGGLEQY
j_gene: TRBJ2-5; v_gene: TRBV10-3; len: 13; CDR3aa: AISVRLAGQETQY
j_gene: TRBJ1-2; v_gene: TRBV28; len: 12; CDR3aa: ASSSGTGINGYT
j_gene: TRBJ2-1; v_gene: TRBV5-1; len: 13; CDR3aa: ASSGGTSGVDEQF
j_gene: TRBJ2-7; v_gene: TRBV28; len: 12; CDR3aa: ASTEGSETYEQY
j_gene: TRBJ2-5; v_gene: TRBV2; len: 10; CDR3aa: ASSDRVETQY
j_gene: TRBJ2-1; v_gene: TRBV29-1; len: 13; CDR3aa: SVEDLSRWYNEQF
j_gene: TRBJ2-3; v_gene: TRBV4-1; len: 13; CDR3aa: ASSDGTTSTDTQY
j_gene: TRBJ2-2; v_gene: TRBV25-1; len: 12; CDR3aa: ASSPRAFTGELF
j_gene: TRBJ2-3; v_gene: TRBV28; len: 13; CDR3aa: ASSLPTLAGGAQY
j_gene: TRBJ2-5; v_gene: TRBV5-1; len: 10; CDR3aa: ASSFVSETQY
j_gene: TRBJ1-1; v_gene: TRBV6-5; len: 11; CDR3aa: ASTTDSNTEAF
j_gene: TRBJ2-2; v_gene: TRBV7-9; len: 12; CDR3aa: ASSSFSDTGELF
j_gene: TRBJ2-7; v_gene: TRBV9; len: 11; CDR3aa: ASSVDDNYEQY
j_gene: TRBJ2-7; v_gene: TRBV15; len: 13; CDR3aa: ATSRDPQGADEQY
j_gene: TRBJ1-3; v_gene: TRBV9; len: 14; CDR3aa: ASSVGDRISGNTIY
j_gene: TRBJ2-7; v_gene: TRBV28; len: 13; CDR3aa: ASTVQGKGSYEQY
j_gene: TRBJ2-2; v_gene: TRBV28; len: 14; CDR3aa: ASSFFSGSNTGELF
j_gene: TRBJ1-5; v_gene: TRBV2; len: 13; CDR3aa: ASTSGTGGGQPQH
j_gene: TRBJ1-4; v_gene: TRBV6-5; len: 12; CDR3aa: ASSLAAGWEKLF
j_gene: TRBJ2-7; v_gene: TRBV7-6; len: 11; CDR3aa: ASSPLAGVEQY
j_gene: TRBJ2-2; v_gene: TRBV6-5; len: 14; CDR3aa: ASSYDDTGNHGELF
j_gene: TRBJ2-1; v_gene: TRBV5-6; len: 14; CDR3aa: ASSPTGTYSYNEQF
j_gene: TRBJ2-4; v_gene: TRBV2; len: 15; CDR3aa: ASSDGRTGWGKNIQY
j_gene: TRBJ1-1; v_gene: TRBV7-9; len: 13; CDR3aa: ASSLFQGPGTEAF
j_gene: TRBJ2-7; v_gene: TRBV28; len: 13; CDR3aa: ASSREGGLAGGKY
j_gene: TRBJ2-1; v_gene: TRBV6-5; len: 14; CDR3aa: ASSFRGLAGSNEQF
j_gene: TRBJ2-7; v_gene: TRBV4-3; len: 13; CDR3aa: ASSRDRDTLYEQY